These 24 T cell receptor beta chains came from one sample sequenced in a study of T cell responses to AZD1222 COVID-19 vaccine. TCRdb keeps only in-frame clones here, not all; method: immunoSEQ multiplex PCR. The table shows about 31,000 clones, with more than 75% occurring only once. Sequenced here: peripheral blood, sampled 28 days after the second AZD1222 dose. These receptors originate from an adult who received the AZD1222 COVID-19 vaccine.

The J gene is TRBJ2-1, the V gene TRBV5-1; 9 bases agree with TRBD1. The ends lost 4 bases at V and 6 bases at J; junction bases unmatched: 5. The CDR3 length is 14 residues. Germline lookup yields CDR1 SGHRS and CDR2 YFSETQ. CDR3 sequence (DNA): TGCGCCAGCAGCGGCTGGACAGGGGCCAATGAGCAGTTCTTC. Translation gives CASSGWTGANEQFF.

This chain connects TRBV7-2 to TRBJ1-6; D is unresolved. CDR1 and CDR2 from the germline V gene are SGHTA and FQGNSA. V dropped 1 base and J dropped 7 bases, with 14 bases sitting between them. This CDR3 has 16 residues. CDR3 nucleotides: TGTGCCAGCAGCTTAGAGGTTCGCCAGGCAAATTCACCCCTCCACTTT. It translates to CASSLEVRQANSPLHF.

This rearrangement joins TRBV7-9 to TRBJ1-1; unclear D gene. Germline-derived CDR1 and CDR2 are SEHNR and FQNEAQ (reference sequence). The CDR3 runs 12 residues. V shed 0 bases and J shed 8 bases, with 7 bases lying between them. The CDR3 bases are TGTGCCAGCAGCTTAGCCGCGGGAGAAGCTTTCTTT. It is translated as CASSLAAGEAFF.

The chain has TRBV2 and TRBJ1-2; 9 nucleotides align to TRBD1. The CDR3 consists of 16 residues. Unmatched junction bases numbered 7, after V lost 1 base and J lost 4 bases. The germline CDR1 and CDR2 sequences are SNHLY and FYNNEI. The CDR3 DNA follows: TGTGCCAGCAGTGAAGACAGGGGGCCTCGAGGCTATGGCTACACCTTC. It yields the protein CASSEDRGPRGYGYTF.

The chain combines TRBV25-1 with TRBJ2-2, with 8 bases fitting TRBD1. Germline V gene sequence: CDR1 MGHDK, CDR2 SYGVNS. CDR3 length: 14 residues. V lost 9 bases and J lost 0; bases outside the gene matches: 3. CDR3 DNA sequence: TGTGCCAGTACGGACAGGGCGAACACCGGGGAGCTGTTTTTT. Protein: CASTDRANTGELFF.

This clone showed up just once. The chain carries TRBV7-9 and TRBJ1-2, with TRBD1 matching 10 bases. The CDR3 is made up of 16 amino acids. Germline V lookup: CDR1 SEHNR, CDR2 FQNEAQ (reference sequence). Trimming cost V 8 bases and J 3 bases; bases outside gene matches: 12. The CDR3 sequence: CASSPRGTGADYGYTF. CDR3 coding DNA: TGTGCCAGCTCCCCTCGGGGGACAGGGGCGGACTATGGCTACACCTTC. Filled out from reference TRBV7-9 and TRBJ1-2, the complete variable domain reads DTGVSQNPRHKITKRGQNVTFRCDPISEHNRLYWYRQTLGQGPEFLTYFQNEAQLEKSRLLSDRFSAERPKGSFSTLEIQRTEQGDSAMYLCASSPRGTGADYGYTFGSGTRLTVV.

The chain employs TRBV5-4 and TRBJ1-4, with D perhaps TRBD1 (5 bases). The CDR3 is 14 amino acids. The V end was cut by 4 bases, the J end by 8 bases, with 15 bases between. From germline, CDR1 is SGHNT and CDR2 YYREEE (reference sequence). The CDR3 sequence: CASSQRAPGEKLFF. The CDR3, as DNA: TGTGCCAGCAGCCAGAGGGCCCCAGGGGAAAAACTGTTTTTT.

The chain links TRBV6-5 to TRBJ1-1; tentative D call: TRBD1 (6 bases). The CDR3 consists of 14 residues. Germline lookup yields CDR1 MNHEY and CDR2 SVGAGI. Trimming removed 2 bases from V and 0 bases from J, with 7 bases in between. The CDR3, as DNA: TGTGCCAGCAGTTACGACAGGTTGAACACTGAAGCTTTCTTT. Its translation: CASSYDRLNTEAFF.

The CDR3 here is CASSYGKGTQYF. CDR3 nucleotides: TGTGCCAGCAGCTATGGGAAGGGTACGCAGTATTTT. The chain links TRBV14 to TRBJ2-3; D is unresolved. There are 12 residues in the CDR3. The ends were cut back, 5 bases at V and 8 bases at J, with 11 bases in the middle. The germline V gene has CDR1 SGHDN and CDR2 FVKESK.

This clone was counted a single time. The CDR3 coding sequence is TGTGCCAGCAGCCAAGGACCTATGATCTACGAGCAGTACTTC. Amino acids: CASSQGPMIYEQYF. This chain joins TRBV3-1 (or the pseudogene TRBV3-2) and TRBJ2-7; D is undetermined. Germline V gene lookup returns CDR1 LGHDT and CDR2 YNNKEL (reference sequence). Trimming shortened V by 1 base and J by 3 bases, and 10 bases separated the two germline ends. The CDR3 runs 14 residues.

This clone was detected once. This chain uses TRBV6-5 with TRBJ2-2; D not certain. The germline V gene has CDR1 MNHEY and CDR2 SVGAGI. This CDR3 is 14 amino acids long. The V and J ends lost 4 bases and 6 bases respectively, with 12 bases between them. Here the CDR3 DNA reads TGTGCCAGCAGTTCCCCCGCAAGGTCCGGGGAGCTGTTTTTT. Amino acid sequence: CASSSPARSGELFF.

This clone appeared a few times. The gene calls are TRBV5-6 and TRBJ2-1; D is possibly TRBD1 or TRBD2 (5 bases each). With 5 bases removed from V and 4 bases from J, the gap between germline ends came to 19 bases. Per the germline V gene, CDR1 is SGHDT and CDR2 is YYEEEE. The CDR3 consists of 16 residues. The CDR3 sequence: CASRSRTLGVYNEQFF. The CDR3 nucleotides are TGTGCCAGCAGGTCTCGGACTTTGGGGGTGTACAATGAGCAGTTCTTC.

This chain joins TRBV7-2 and TRBJ1-2; D remains unclear. Germline CDR1 reads SGHTA; CDR2 reads FQGNSA. The CDR3 loop spans 11 amino acids. Deletions cut 4 bases from V and 4 bases from J, with 4 bases between. The CDR3 DNA sequence: TGTGCCAGCAGCTCGAGCTATGGCTACACCTTC. Amino acids: CASSSSYGYTF.

In its sample, this clone was seen once. V usage is TRBV5-4 and J usage is TRBJ1-3; a possible D gene is TRBD1 (5 bases). Trimming pared 4 bases from V and 0 bases from J, leaving 11 bases between. This CDR3 is 15 amino acids long. Germline V CDR1 and CDR2: SGHNT, YYREEE (reference sequence). Written as DNA, the CDR3 is TGTGCCAGCAGCCGAGGGACCTCCTCTGGAAACACCATATATTTT. Translating gives CASSRGTSSGNTIYF.

This clone was counted between two and nine times. J is TRBJ2-3 and V is TRBV2; no definite D call. The CDR3 is 11 amino acids. CDR1 SNHLY and CDR2 FYNNEI come from the germline V gene. Trimming removed 0 bases from V and 5 bases from J, with 0 bases in between. The CDR3 bases are TGTGCCAGCAGTGAAGCAGATACGCAGTATTTT. Translating gives CASSEADTQYF. The complete variable domain, with remaining parts taken from reference TRBV2 and TRBJ2-3, reads EPEVTQTPSHQVTQMGQEVILRCVPISNHLYFYWYRQILGQKVEFLVSFYNNEISEKSEIFDDQFSVERPDGSNFTLKIRSTKLEDSAMYFCASSEADTQYFGPGTRLTVL.

Comment on this clone: Relative to the germline gene, one junction end is altered; a read error may explain this. The chain is built from TRBV28 and TRBJ1-5, with a weak D call TRBD1 (5 bases). Germline lookup yields CDR1 MDHEN and CDR2 SYDVKM. The CDR3 runs to 15 residues. The CDR3 DNA follows: TGTGCCAGCAGTTCACCGACCCTGGACAATCAGTCCCAGCATTTT. Encoded protein: CASSSPTLDNQSQHF.

The chain employs TRBV11-3 and TRBJ2-2; a possible D gene is TRBD1 (6 bases). CDR1 and CDR2 from the germline V gene are SGHNT and YENEEA. This CDR3 region has 14 residues. The germline V and J ends were trimmed by 4 bases and 2 bases, with 8 bases remaining between them. The CDR3 DNA reads as TGTGCCAGCAGCTACGGGACAAACACCGGGGAGCTGTTTTTT. Protein sequence: CASSYGTNTGELFF.

In its sample, this clone was seen a few times. The V call is TRBV28, the J call TRBJ2-7; TRBD1 might be the D (6 bases). V was cut by 7 bases and J by 0 bases, with 16 bases left in between. CDR3 length equals 15 residues. The germline V gene encodes CDR1 MDHEN and CDR2 SYDVKM. CDR3 in amino acids: CASTNTGSSSYEQYF. In nucleotides, the CDR3 is TGTGCCAGCACAAATACAGGGTCCAGCTCCTACGAGCAGTACTTC.

The chain combines TRBV7-3 with TRBJ2-7, with D perhaps matching TRBD2 (7 bases). The germline V and J ends were trimmed by 5 bases and 1 base, with 18 bases remaining between them. Germline CDR1 is SGHTA and CDR2 is FQGTGA. The CDR3 has 16 amino acids. The CDR3, as DNA: TGTGCCAGCAGCGCGAAGGGGGGGACGCGATCCTACGAGCAGTACTTC. It translates to CASSAKGGTRSYEQYF.

The rearrangement uses TRBV3-1 (or the pseudogene TRBV3-2) and TRBJ2-5; D gene unclear. Germline CDR1 is LGHDT and CDR2 is YNNKEL (reference sequence). CDR3 length: 16 residues. V lost 0 bases and J lost 7, with 18 bases in between. The CDR3 spells CASSQDRQPPRPTQYF. In DNA, the CDR3 is TGTGCCAGCAGCCAAGATAGACAACCCCCGCGTCCGACCCAGTACTTC.

The chain combines TRBV11-2 with TRBJ2-3; D might be TRBD1 (5 bases). V was pared by 8 bases and J by 3 bases, with 18 bases between. The CDR3 has 15 residues. Germline CDR1 and CDR2: SGHAT and FQNNGV. The CDR3 bases are TGTGCCAGCGGGTACGTCTGGGGCAGTACAGATACGCAGTATTTT. This translates into CASGYVWGSTDTQYF.

CDR3 amino acids: CASSPGAGEADTQYF. CDR3 coding DNA: TGCGCCAGCAGCCCGGGGGCAGGGGAGGCAGATACGCAGTATTTT. V is TRBV5-1 and J is TRBJ2-3; D may be TRBD1 or TRBD2 (6 bases each). V gave up 4 bases and J gave up 4 bases, with 16 bases separating them. The CDR3 covers 15 residues. Germline CDR1 SGHRS, CDR2 YFSETQ. The full variable domain, with the rest looked up from reference TRBV5-1 and TRBJ2-3, is KAGVTQTPRYLIKTRGQQVTLSCSPISGHRSVSWYQQTPGQGLQFLFEYFSETQRNKGNFPGRFSGRQFSNSRSEMNVSTLELGDSALYLCASSPGAGEADTQYFGPGTRLTVL.

The genes are TRBV10-3 and TRBJ2-1; no clear D gene. Trimming removed 3 bases from V and 0 bases from J, with 6 bases in between. This CDR3 has 14 amino acids. Germline V CDR1 and CDR2: ENHRY, SYGVKD. The CDR3 here is CAISDQNSYNEQFF. The CDR3, as DNA: TGTGCCATCAGTGACCAAAACTCCTACAATGAGCAGTTCTTC.

The chain links TRBV6-5 to TRBJ2-3; the D is unclear. The CDR3 totals 15 residues. Germline lookup yields CDR1 MNHEY and CDR2 SVGAGI. V was clipped by 0 bases and J by 4 bases, with 11 bases between them. CDR3 coding DNA: TGTGCCAGCAGTTACTCTCCAGGTGGCGCAGATACGCAGTATTTT. It is translated as CASSYSPGGADTQYF.